The rows below give T cell receptor beta chains drawn from one sample of a study of T cell responses to AZD1222 COVID-19 vaccine. Here immunoSEQ multiplex PCR was the method, and the copy in TCRdb shows in-frame clones only, minus some. The data show 45,000 to 55,000 clones, about 81% seen once. The sequenced sample was peripheral blood, obtained on day 0 of AZD1222 vaccination. The origin of the receptors is an adult in good health. The CDR3 runs from the conserved cysteine through the conserved F or W. D genes are given only for firm matches. Rows may omit the clone size; those that give it use once, few, many or a size class.

V gene	D gene	J gene	CDR3 length	clone size	CDR3 protein	CDR3 DNA
TRBV10-3	NA	TRBJ2-5	15	NA	CAISDSVGGMETQYF	TGTGCCATCAGTGACTCCGTCGGGGGTATGGAGACCCAGTACTTC
TRBV6-5	TRBD2	TRBJ2-7	16	NA	CASSYSAVAGSGEQYF	TGTGCCAGCAGTTACTCGGCGGTAGCGGGATCGGGGGAGCAGTACTTC
TRBV6-1	NA	TRBJ1-1	13	NA	CASSDRVDSEAFF	TGTGCCAGCAGTGACAGGGTTGATAGTGAAGCTTTCTTT
TRBV5-4	NA	TRBJ1-6	15	NA	CASSLGDKVASPLHF	TGTGCCAGCAGCTTGGGCGACAAGGTGGCTTCACCCCTCCACTTT
TRBV3-1/TRBV3-2	NA	TRBJ2-5	13	NA	CASTQGFEETQYF	TGTGCCAGCACCCAAGGATTCGAGGAGACCCAGTACTTC
TRBV7-8	NA	TRBJ1-3	15	NA	CASSLERGLGNTIYF	TGTGCCAGCAGCTTAGAAAGGGGACTTGGAAACACCATATATTTT
TRBV6-5	NA	TRBJ2-4	16	NA	CASSYDTGRAKNIQYF	TGTGCCAGCAGTTACGATACAGGCAGAGCCAAAAACATTCAGTACTTC
TRBV27	NA	TRBJ1-2	13	NA	CASSSRNLYGYTF	TGTGCCAGCTCTTCTCGCAACCTCTATGGCTACACCTTC
TRBV18	NA	TRBJ1-5	15	NA	CASSMGSMGNQPQHF	TGTGCCAGCTCAATGGGTAGTATGGGCAATCAGCCCCAGCATTTT
TRBV28	NA	TRBJ2-7	15	few	CASSLPGKGLYEQYF	TGTGCCAGCAGTTTGCCGGGGAAGGGCCTCTACGAGCAGTACTTC
TRBV6-5	TRBD2	TRBJ2-7	14	NA	CAAWTSGSVYEQYF	TGTGCCGCCTGGACTAGCGGGAGTGTCTACGAGCAGTACTTC
TRBV30	TRBD1	TRBJ1-2	13	once	CAWSSFRGLGYTF	TGTGCCTGGAGTTCCTTTAGGGGGCTCGGCTACACCTTC
TRBV7-9	NA	TRBJ1-5	16	NA	CASSSYQGTSNQPQHF	TGTGCCAGCAGCTCCTATCAGGGTACGAGCAATCAGCCCCAGCATTTT
TRBV2	TRBD1	TRBJ1-5	14	NA	CASSLQGPNQPQHF	TGTGCCAGCAGCCTACAGGGGCCCAATCAGCCCCAGCATTTT
TRBV6-5	NA	TRBJ1-2	15	NA	CASSLGPVMNYGYTF	TGTGCCAGCAGCCTAGGGCCCGTGATGAACTATGGCTACACCTTC
TRBV3-1/TRBV3-2	TRBD1	TRBJ1-5	15	NA	CASSLGQGINQPQHF	TGTGCCAGCAGCCTAGGACAGGGTATCAATCAGCCCCAGCATTTT
TRBV11-3	NA	TRBJ2-2	15	NA	CASSPHHSPTGELFF	TGTGCCAGCAGCCCTCACCACAGCCCCACCGGGGAGCTGTTTTTT
TRBV28	NA	TRBJ1-6	14	NA	CASSLGSRVKSLHF	TGTGCCAGCAGTTTGGGGTCGCGGGTCAAGTCCCTCCACTTT
TRBV28	TRBD1	TRBJ2-7	15	NA	CASSLPGTASYEQYF	TGTGCCAGCAGTTTGCCAGGGACAGCTTCCTACGAGCAGTACTTC
TRBV19	TRBD1	TRBJ1-1	15	once	CASTVDRGAFTEAFF	TGTGCCAGTACCGTGGACAGGGGCGCGTTCACTGAAGCTTTCTTT